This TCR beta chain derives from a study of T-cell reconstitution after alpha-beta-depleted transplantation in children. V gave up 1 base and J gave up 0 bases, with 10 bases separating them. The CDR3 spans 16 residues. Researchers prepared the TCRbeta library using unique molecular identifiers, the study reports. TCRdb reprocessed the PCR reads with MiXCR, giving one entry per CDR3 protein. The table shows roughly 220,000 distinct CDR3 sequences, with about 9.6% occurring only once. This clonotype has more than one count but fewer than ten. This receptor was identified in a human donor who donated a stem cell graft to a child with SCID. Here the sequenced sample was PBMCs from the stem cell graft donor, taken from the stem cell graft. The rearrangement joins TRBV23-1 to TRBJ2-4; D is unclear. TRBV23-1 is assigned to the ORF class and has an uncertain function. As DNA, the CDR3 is TGCGCCAGCAGTCAATACGTTAGACGAGCCAAAAACATTCAGTACTTC. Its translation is CASSQYVRRAKNIQYF.